This is a list of T cell receptor beta chains from one sample in a study of shared clonotypes between healthy human individuals. Profiled with immunoSEQ multiplex PCR; TCRdb holds only in-frame clones, not every one. The repertoire has millions of clones, about 93% of them found once; the top ten carry roughly 1.8%. The source material was naive CD8+ T cells from PBMCs. These receptors originate from a man aged 18 to 35 in good health. Some clones in this sample may be carry-over from other donors' samples. Both conserved end residues are part of each CDR3. D genes are given only for firm matches. Some rows have no size entry. The others give once, few or many, or a class for an expanded clone.

TRBV7-3,19,-,TRBJ2-3,-,CASSLRGRSAGPFTDTQYF,TGTGCCAGCAGCTTAAGGGGGCGTAGTGCGGGACCGTTCACAGATACGCAGTATTTT
TRBV28,17,-,TRBJ2-2,-,CASSLTSRDRDTGELFF,TGTGCCAGCAGTTTAACATCACGCGACCGTGACACCGGGGAGCTGTTTTTT
TRBV28,15,-,TRBJ2-7,-,CASSLTPMVAYEQYF,TGTGCCAGCAGTTTAACCCCTATGGTGGCCTACGAGCAGTACTTC
TRBV9,15,-,TRBJ1-2,TRBD1,CASSTLMTGTYGYTF,TGTGCCAGCAGCACTTTAATGACAGGGACTTATGGCTACACCTTC
TRBV15,18,-,TRBJ2-7,-,CATSRTPPGLGAHYEQYF,TGTGCCACCAGCAGGACCCCCCCGGGGTTAGGGGCCCACTACGAGCAGTACTTC
TRBV4-3,16,-,TRBJ1-1,TRBD1,CASSQGTGGLNTEAFF,TGCGCCAGCAGCCAAGGGACAGGAGGATTAAACACTGAAGCTTTCTTT
TRBV28,16,-,TRBJ2-7,-,CASSLFGAGASYEQYF,TGTGCCAGCAGTTTATTTGGGGCAGGGGCTTCCTACGAGCAGTACTTC
TRBV27,15,-,TRBJ2-1,-,CASSLSSDTYNEQFF,TGTGCCAGCAGTTTATCGTCGGACACCTACAATGAGCAGTTCTTC
TRBV7-9,17,-,TRBJ2-7,TRBD2,CASSGTSGTRISYEQYF,TGTGCCAGCAGCGGGACTAGCGGGACCCGCATATCCTACGAGCAGTACTTC
TRBV19,12,once,TRBJ2-7,TRBD2,CASSGGGYEQYF,TGTGCCAGTAGCGGGGGGGGCTACGAGCAGTACTTC
TRBV13,15,-,TRBJ1-4,-,CASSLVGEANEKLFF,TGTGCCAGCAGCTTAGTAGGAGAAGCTAACGAAAAACTGTTTTTT
TRBV4-1,13,-,TRBJ1-2,-,CASSPPDPAGYTF,TGCGCCAGCAGCCCCCCGGATCCGGCGGGCTACACCTTC
TRBV6-5,13,-,TRBJ2-1,TRBD2,CASSYRLAGEQFF,TGTGCCAGCAGTTATAGGCTAGCGGGTGAGCAGTTCTTC
TRBV5-1,12,-,TRBJ2-7,-,CASSSPIPEQYF,TGCGCCAGCAGCTCCCCAATCCCCGAGCAGTACTTC
TRBV30,14,-,TRBJ1-1,-,CAWQGTFGGTEAFF,TGTGCCTGGCAGGGGACCTTCGGAGGTACTGAAGCTTTCTTT
TRBV30,13,once,TRBJ1-2,-,CAWSAGVDYGYTF,TGTGCCTGGAGTGCCGGAGTGGACTATGGCTACACCTTC
TRBV27,15,-,TRBJ2-5,TRBD2,CASSLSPAGVETQYF,TGTGCCAGCAGTTTATCGCCAGCGGGAGTAGAGACCCAGTACTTC
TRBV19,15,-,TRBJ1-5,-,CASRIGGIVDQPQHF,TGTGCCAGTAGGATAGGGGGTATCGTCGATCAGCCCCAGCATTTT
TRBV4-1,15,-,TRBJ1-1,TRBD1,CASSQRAGGSTEAFF,TGCGCCAGCAGCCAGCGGGCAGGGGGCTCCACTGAAGCTTTCTTT
TRBV7-9,12,-,TRBJ2-1,-,CASSSGTNEQFF,TGTGCCAGCAGCTCCGGAACCAATGAGCAGTTCTTC